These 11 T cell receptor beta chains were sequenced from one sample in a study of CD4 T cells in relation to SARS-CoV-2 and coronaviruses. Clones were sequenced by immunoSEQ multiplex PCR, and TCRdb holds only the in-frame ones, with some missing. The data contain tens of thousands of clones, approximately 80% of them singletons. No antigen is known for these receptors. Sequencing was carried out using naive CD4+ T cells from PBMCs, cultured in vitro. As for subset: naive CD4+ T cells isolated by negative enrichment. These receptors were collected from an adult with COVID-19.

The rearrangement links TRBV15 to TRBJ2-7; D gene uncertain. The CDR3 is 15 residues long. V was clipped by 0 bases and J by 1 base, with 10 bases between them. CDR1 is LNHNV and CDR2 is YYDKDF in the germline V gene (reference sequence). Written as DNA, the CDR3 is TGTGCCACCAGCAGAGAGAGTGCTGGATCCTACGAGCAGTACTTC. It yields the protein CATSRESAGSYEQYF.

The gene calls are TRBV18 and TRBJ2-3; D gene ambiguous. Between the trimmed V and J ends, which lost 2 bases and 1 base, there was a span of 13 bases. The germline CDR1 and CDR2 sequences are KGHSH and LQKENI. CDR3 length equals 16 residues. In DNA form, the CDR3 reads TGTGCCAGCTCACCAAAACGGACCACCCGCACAGATACGCAGTATTTT. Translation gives CASSPKRTTRTDTQYF.

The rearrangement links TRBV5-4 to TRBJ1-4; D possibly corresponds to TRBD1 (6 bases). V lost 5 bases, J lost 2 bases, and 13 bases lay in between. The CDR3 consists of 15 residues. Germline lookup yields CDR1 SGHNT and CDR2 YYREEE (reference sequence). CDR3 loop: CASSMLQGTNEKLFF. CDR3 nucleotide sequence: TGTGCCAGCAGTATGCTCCAGGGGACTAATGAAAAACTGTTTTTT.

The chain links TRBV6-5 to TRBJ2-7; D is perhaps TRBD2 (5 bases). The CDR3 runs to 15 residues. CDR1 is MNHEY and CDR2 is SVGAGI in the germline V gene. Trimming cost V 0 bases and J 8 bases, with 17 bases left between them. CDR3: CASSYSSLTRDKQYF. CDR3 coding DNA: TGTGCCAGCAGTTACTCGTCTTTAACGAGGGATAAGCAGTACTTC.

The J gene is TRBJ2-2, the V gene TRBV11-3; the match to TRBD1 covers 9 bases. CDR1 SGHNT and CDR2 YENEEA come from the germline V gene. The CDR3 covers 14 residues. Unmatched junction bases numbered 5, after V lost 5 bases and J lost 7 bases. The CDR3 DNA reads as TGTGCCAGCAGCCCCACGACAGGGGGCGGGGAGCTGTTTTTT. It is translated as CASSPTTGGGELFF.

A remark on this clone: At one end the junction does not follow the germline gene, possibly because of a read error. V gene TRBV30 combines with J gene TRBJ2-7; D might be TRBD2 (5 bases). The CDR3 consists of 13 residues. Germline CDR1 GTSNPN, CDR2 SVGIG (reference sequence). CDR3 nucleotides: TGTGCCGGGAGCTACCGAGCCTCCTACGAGCAGTACTTC. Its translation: CAGSYRASYEQYF.

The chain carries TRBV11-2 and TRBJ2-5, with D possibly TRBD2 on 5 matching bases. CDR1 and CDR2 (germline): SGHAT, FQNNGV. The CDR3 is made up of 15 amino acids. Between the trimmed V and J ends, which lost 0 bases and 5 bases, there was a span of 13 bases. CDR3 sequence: CASSLDPRQRETQYF. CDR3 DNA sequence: TGTGCCAGCAGCTTAGATCCTCGGCAGCGGGAGACCCAGTACTTC.

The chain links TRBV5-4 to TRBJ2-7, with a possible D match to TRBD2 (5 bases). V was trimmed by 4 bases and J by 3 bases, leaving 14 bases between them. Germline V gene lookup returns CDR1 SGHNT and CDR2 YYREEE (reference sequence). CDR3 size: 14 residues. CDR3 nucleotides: TGTGCCAGCAGCCCAGCGGTGCGAGACTACGAGCAGTACTTC. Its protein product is CASSPAVRDYEQYF.

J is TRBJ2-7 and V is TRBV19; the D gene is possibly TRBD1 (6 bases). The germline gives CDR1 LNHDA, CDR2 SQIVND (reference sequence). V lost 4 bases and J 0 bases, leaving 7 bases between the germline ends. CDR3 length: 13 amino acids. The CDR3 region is CASSRDTSYEQYF. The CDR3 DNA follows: TGTGCCAGTAGTAGGGACACCTCCTACGAGCAGTACTTC.

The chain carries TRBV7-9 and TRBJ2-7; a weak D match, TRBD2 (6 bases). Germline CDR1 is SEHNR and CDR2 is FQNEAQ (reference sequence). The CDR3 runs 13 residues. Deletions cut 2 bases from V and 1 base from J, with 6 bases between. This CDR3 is CASSLSGSYEQYF. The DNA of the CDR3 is TGTGCCAGCAGCTTAAGCGGGTCCTACGAGCAGTACTTC. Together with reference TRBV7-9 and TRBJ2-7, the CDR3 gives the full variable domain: DTGVSQNPRHKITKRGQNVTFRCDPISEHNRLYWYRQTLGQGPEFLTYFQNEAQLEKSRLLSDRFSAERPKGSFSTLEIQRTEQGDSAMYLCASSLSGSYEQYFGPGTRLTVT.

CDR3: CASRFQGAPYEQYF. In DNA, the CDR3 is TGTGCCAGCAGGTTTCAGGGGGCCCCCTACGAGCAGTACTTC. This sequence joins TRBV3-1 (or the pseudogene TRBV3-2) and TRBJ2-7; 8 positions agree with TRBD1. V dropped 6 bases and J dropped 2; count of bases not matched to a gene: 6. This CDR3 has 14 residues. Germline loops: CDR1 LGHDT, CDR2 YNNKEL (reference sequence).